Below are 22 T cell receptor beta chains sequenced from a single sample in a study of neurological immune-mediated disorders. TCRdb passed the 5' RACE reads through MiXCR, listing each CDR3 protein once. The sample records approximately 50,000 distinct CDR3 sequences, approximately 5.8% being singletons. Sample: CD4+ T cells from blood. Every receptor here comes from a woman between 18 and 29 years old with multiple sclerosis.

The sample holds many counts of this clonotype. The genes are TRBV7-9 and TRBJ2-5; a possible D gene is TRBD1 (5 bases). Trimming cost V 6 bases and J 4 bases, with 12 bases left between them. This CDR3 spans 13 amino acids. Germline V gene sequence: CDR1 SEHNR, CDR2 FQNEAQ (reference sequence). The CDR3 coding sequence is TGTGCCAGCAGTTTACAGGCGGCAGAGACCCAGTACTTC. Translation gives CASSLQAAETQYF.

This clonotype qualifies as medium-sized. CDR3 loop: CASSSLAGGPTEQFF. The CDR3 coding sequence is TGTGCCAGCAGCTCCCTAGCGGGAGGGCCCACTGAGCAGTTCTTC. The chain has TRBV5-5 and TRBJ2-1; 12 bases align to TRBD2. J was trimmed by 9 bases and V by 3 bases; bases with no gene match: 7. The germline CDR1 and CDR2 sequences are SGHKS and YYEKEE (reference sequence). The CDR3 has 15 amino acids.

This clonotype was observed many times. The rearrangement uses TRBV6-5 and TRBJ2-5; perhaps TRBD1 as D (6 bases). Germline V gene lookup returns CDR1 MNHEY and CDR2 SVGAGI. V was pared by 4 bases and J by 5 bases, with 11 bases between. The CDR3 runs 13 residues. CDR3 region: CASSSTQGETQYF. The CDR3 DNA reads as TGTGCCAGCAGTTCCACGCAGGGGGAGACCCAGTACTTC.

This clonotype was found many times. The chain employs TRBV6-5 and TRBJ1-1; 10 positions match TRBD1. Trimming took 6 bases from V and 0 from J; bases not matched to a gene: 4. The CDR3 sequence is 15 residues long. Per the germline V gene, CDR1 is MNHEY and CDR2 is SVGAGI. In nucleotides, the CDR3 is TGTGCCAGCAGGCTGGACAGGGGGGTGAACACTGAAGCTTTCTTT. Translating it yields CASRLDRGVNTEAFF.

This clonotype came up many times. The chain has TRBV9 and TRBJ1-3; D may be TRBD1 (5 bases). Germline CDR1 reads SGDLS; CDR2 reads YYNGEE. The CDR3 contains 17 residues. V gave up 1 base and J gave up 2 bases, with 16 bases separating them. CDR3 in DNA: TGTGCCAGCAGCGTAAATTTGGAAGGGGCAACTGGAAACACCATATATTTT. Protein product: CASSVNLEGATGNTIYF.

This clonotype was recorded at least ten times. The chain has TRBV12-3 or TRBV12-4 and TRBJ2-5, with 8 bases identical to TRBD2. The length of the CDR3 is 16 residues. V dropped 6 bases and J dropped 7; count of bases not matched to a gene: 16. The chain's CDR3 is CASRPAGGGLERTQYF. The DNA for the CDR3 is TGTGCCAGCAGGCCCGCTGGCGGGGGGCTTGAGCGGACCCAGTACTTC.

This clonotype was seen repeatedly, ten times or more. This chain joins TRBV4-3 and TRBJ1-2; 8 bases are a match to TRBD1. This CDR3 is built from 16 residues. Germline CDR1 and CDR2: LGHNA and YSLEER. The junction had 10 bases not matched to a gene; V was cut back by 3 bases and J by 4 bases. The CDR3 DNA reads TGCGCCAGCAGCCAGGATACAGGGGGGATGATCTATGGCTACACCTTC. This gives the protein CASSQDTGGMIYGYTF.

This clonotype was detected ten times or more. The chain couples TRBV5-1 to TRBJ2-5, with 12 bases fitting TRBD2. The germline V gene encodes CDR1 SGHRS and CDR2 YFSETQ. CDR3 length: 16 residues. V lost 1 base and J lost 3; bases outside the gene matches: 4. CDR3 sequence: CASSLRRLAGEETQYF. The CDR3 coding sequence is TGCGCCAGCAGCTTGAGGAGACTAGCGGGAGAAGAGACCCAGTACTTC.

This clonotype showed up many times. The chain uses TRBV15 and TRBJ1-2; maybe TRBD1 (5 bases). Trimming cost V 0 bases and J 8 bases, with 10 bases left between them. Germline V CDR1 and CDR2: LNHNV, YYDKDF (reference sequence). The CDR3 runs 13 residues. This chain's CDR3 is CATSRDRGWGYTF. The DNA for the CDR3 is TGTGCCACCAGCAGAGATCGGGGCTGGGGCTACACCTTC.

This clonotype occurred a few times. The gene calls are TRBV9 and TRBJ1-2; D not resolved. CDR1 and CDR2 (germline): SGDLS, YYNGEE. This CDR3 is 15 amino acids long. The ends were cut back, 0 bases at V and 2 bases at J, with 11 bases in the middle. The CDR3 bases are TGTGCCAGCAGCGTAGGTCAAAGCGAGAACTATGGCTACACCTTC. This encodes CASSVGQSENYGYTF.

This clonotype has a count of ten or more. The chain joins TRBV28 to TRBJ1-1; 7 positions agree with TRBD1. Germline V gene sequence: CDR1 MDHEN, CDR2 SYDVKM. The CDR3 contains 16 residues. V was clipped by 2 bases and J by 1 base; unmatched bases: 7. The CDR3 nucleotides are TGTGCCAGCAGTTTAATTACCGGGACAGCGAACACTGAAGCTTTCTTT. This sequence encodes CASSLITGTANTEAFF.

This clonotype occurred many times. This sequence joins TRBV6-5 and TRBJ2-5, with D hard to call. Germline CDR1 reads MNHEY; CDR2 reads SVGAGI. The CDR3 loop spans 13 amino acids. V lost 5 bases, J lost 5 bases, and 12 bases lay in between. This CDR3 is CASSLRLEETQYF. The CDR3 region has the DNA TGTGCCAGCAGTCTCCGTTTGGAGGAGACCCAGTACTTC.

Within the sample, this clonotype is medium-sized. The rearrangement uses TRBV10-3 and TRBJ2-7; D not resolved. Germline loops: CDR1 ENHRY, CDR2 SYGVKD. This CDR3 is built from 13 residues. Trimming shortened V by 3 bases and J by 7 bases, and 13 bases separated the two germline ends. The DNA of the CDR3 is TGTGCCATCAGTGAAGACCTTATGTCAGAGCAGTACTTC. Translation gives CAISEDLMSEQYF.

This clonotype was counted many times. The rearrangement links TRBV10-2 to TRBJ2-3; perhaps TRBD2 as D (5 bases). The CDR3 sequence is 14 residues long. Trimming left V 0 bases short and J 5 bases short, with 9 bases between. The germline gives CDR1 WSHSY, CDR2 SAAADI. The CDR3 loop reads CASSESRAIDTQYF. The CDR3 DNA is TGCGCCAGCAGTGAGTCGAGGGCCATAGATACGCAGTATTTT.

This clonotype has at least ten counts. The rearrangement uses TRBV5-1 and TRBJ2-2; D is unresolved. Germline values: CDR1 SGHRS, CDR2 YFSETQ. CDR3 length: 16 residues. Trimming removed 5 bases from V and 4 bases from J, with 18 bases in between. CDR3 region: CASRNTHGSSTGELFF. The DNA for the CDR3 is TGCGCCAGCAGGAATACACACGGTTCGTCCACCGGGGAGCTGTTTTTT.

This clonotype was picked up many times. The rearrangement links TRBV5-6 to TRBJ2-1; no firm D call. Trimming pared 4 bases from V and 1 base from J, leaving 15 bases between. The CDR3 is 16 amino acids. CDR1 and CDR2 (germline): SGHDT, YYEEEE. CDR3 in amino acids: CASSDMGRLSYNEQFF. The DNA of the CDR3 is TGTGCCAGCAGCGACATGGGCCGCCTTTCCTACAATGAGCAGTTCTTC. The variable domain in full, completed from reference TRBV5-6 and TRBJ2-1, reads DAGVTQSPTHLIKTRGQQVTLRCSPKSGHDTVSWYQQALGQGPQFIFQYYEEEERQRGNFPDRFSGHQFPNYSSELNVNALLLGDSALYLCASSDMGRLSYNEQFFGPGTRLTVL.

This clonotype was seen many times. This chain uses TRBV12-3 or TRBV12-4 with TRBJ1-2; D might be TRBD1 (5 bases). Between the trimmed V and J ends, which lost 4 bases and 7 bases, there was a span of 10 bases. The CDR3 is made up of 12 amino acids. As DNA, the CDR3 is TGTGCCAGCAGTTCGTTTGGGGGTGGCTACACCTTC. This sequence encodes CASSSFGGGYTF.

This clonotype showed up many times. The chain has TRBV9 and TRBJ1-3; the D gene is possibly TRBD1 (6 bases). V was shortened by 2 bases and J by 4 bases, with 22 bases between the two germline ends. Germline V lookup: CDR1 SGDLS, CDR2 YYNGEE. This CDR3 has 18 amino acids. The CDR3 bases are TGTGCCAGCAGCGTCACTTCGACAGGCTCTTATTCGGGAAACACCATATATTTT. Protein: CASSVTSTGSYSGNTIYF.

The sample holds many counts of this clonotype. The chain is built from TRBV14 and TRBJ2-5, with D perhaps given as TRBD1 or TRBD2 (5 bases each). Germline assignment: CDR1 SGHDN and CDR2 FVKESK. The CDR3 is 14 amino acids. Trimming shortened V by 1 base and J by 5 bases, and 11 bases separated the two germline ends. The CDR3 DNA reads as TGTGCCAGCAGCCAAGGGGGGTTAGAGGAGACCCAGTACTTC. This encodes CASSQGGLEETQYF.

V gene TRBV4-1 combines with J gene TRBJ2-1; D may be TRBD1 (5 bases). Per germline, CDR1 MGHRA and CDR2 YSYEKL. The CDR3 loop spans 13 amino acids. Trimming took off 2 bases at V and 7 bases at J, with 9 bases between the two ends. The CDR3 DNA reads TGCGCCAGCAGCCAACTGTCAGGGAATGAGCAGTTCTTC. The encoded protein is CASSQLSGNEQFF.

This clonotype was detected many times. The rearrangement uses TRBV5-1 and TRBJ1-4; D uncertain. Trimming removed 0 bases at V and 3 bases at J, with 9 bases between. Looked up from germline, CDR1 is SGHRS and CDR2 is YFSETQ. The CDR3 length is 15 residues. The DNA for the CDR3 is TGCGCCAGCAGCTTGGCTTCGGCAGCTAATGAAAAACTGTTTTTT. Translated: CASSLASAANEKLFF.

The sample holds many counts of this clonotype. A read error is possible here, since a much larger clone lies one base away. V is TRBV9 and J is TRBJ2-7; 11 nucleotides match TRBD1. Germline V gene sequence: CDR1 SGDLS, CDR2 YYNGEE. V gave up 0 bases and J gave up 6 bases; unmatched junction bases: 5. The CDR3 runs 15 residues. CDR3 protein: CASSVGSGTGGEQYF. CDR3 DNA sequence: TGTGCCAGCAGCGTAGGTTCCGGGACAGGGGGCGAGCAGTACTTC.